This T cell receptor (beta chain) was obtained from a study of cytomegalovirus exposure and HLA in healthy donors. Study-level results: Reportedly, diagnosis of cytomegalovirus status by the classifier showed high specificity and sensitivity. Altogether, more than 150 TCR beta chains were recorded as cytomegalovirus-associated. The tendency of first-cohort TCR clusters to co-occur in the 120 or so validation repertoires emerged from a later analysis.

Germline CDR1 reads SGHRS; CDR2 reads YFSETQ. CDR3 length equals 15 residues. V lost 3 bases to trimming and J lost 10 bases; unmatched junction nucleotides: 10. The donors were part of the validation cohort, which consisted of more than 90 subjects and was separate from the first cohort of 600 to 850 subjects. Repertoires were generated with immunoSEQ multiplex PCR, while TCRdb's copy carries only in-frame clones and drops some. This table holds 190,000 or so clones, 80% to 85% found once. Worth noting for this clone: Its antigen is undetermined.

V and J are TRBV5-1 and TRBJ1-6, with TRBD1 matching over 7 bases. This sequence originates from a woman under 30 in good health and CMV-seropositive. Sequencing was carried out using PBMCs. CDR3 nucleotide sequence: TGCGCCAGCAGCTCCGACAGGGCCCAAGGGTCACCCCTCCACTTT. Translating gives CASSSDRAQGSPLHF.